The entry below gives a single T cell receptor beta chain sequence along with its context. Germline V gives CDR1 SQVTM, CDR2 ANQGSEA. The CDR3 sequence is 15 residues long. J was trimmed by 2 bases and V by 6 bases; bases with no gene match: 7. The data are from a study of blood T cell repertoires in COVID-19. Study context: Whether acute or convalescent, the COVID-19 samples came from the United States, Italy and Spain. T cells, B-cell-depleted T cells, or PBMCs supplied cDNA or gDNA.

Original handling: Reference gene primers were amplified, and this amplification served to estimate nucleated cell counts. Profiling relied on immunoSEQ multiplex PCR, and the TCRdb table lists in-frame clones only, not all of them. V and J calls and clone size follow that table, whereas D and trimming were derived from the DNA. The sample lists 95,000 to 150,000 clones, around 82% seen once, with approximately 6.3% in the top ten. This TCR was sampled from a man older than 75 with active or convalescent COVID-19. The sample taken for sequencing was peripheral blood. The V call is TRBV29-1, the J call TRBJ2-3, with 11 bases matching TRBD2. The CDR3, as DNA: TGCAGCGTCACGCTAGCGGGGGGCCCCACAGATACGCAGTATTTT. It is translated as CSVTLAGGPTDTQYF.